This T cell receptor beta chain derives from a study of regulatory dendritic cells for organ transplantation. V shed 1 base and J 8 bases; nucleotides not matched to a gene: 7. The germline CDR1 and CDR2 sequences are SGHVS and FQNEAQ. CDR3 length equals 15 residues. Comments on this clone: The antigen is unknown.

Broader study findings: Naive CD4+ and CD8+ repertoires were highly diverse; memory CD8+ was most oligoclonal.

Sequencing used immunoSEQ multiplex PCR; TCRdb keeps in-frame clones, though not all of them. The sample includes just under 30,000 clones, 60% to 80% of them seen just once. This rearrangement joins TRBV7-8 to TRBJ2-1, with 8 bases aligning to TRBD2. The source is a human donor in good health. The sequencing sample was made of memory CD4+ T cells from blood. Subset given: CD45RO+ memory T cells. The CDR3 DNA sequence: TGTGCCAGCAGCTTAGATAGCGGGGTCGCGGATGAGCAGTTCTTC. Residues: CASSLDSGVADEQFF.